Only one count was recorded for the clone carrying this TCR beta chain. Antigen: not known. This CDR3 is built from 15 residues. The germline gives CDR1 SNHLY, CDR2 FYNNEI. With 5 bases clipped from V and 7 bases from J, the junction kept 9 bases outside the gene matches. This specimen comes from a study of beta chain features in type 1 diabetes. On the study more broadly: No age, gender or cell yield differences were seen between patients and healthy donors.

Sequenced material consisted of expressed TCRB transcripts (all of the isolated RNA was reverse transcribed). TCRdb keeps only in-frame clones here, not all; method: immunoSEQ multiplex PCR. Among about 160,000 clones, 63% were seen once, and the ten largest hold roughly 0.089%. General study findings and limits: Type 1 diabetes patients showed a moderate but significant shortening of TCRB CDR3s in all four CD4+ subsets. Naive, central memory and regulatory TCRB repertoires appeared more similar among patients than healthy donors. Insertions at VDJ junctions were less frequent in type 1 diabetes patients. These patients also deleted more nucleotides at the same junctions.

The chain is built from TRBV2 and TRBJ1-1; 11 bases fit TRBD1. The TCR was taken from a man in his thirties or forties with type 1 diabetes. Sequences were obtained from naive CD4+ T cells from blood. The CDR3 sequence is CASSIRTGGADEAFF. CDR3 DNA sequence: TGTGCCAGCAGTATCCGGACAGGGGGCGCAGATGAAGCTTTCTTT.